This TCR beta chain was identified in a study of siplizumab effects on memory and regulatory T cells. Regarding the study as a whole: Memory T cells appeared less diverse than naive cells, which seemed to contribute substantially to alloresponse. The suppressive capacity of proliferating Tregs from siplizumab cultures remained unconfirmed. Fewer alloreactive sequences mapped to unstimulated CD4+ memory cells under siplizumab.

Note on this clone: Antigen: not known.

Some 9.7 x 10^4 TCR templates were assayed per sample. TCRdb's copy holds only in-frame clones and misses some; the assay was immunoSEQ multiplex PCR. The repertoire has approximately 75,000 clones, 93% of them found once; the top ten carry 5%. The source of this sequence is a human donor in good health. The material sequenced was CD8+ T cells sorted from blood.

The CDR3 is CASSALQGANTEAFF. In DNA, the CDR3 is TGTGCCAGCAGCGCCCTACAGGGGGCGAACACTGAAGCTTTCTTT. The chain carries TRBV9 and TRBJ1-1; TRBD1 matches at 9 bases. This CDR3 has 15 residues. J gave up 1 base and V 3 bases, and 4 bases lay outside the gene matches. Germline V lookup: CDR1 SGDLS, CDR2 YYNGEE.